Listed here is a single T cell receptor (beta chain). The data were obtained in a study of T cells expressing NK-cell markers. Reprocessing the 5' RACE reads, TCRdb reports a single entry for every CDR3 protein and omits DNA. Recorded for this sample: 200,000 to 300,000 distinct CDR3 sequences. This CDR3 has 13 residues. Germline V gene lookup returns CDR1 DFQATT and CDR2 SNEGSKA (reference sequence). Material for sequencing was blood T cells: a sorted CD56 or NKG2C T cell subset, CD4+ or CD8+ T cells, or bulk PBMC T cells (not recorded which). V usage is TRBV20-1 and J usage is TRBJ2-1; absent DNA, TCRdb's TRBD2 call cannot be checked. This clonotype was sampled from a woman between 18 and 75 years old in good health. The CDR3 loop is CSVSSSGYNEQFF.